This TCR beta chain was identified during a study of T-cell reconstitution after alpha-beta-depleted transplantation in children. General observations from the study: Reportedly, only several hundred clones from non-depleted graft cells drove alpha-beta T-cell counts at about two months. One year after transplant, T-cell counts and diversity came mostly from newly produced T cells.

For this clonotype: Its antigen is unidentified.

As it was prepared, the TCRbeta library received unique molecular identifiers. TCRdb ran MiXCR on the PCR reads and lists one entry per CDR3 protein. The repertoire consists of more than 300,000 distinct CDR3 sequences, with around 16% occurring once and the leading ten covering around 43%. Germline V gives CDR1 SGHVS, CDR2 FNYEAQ. Trimming removed 3 bases from V and 0 bases from J; junction bases left unmatched: 12. The CDR3 has 19 amino acids. The gene calls are TRBV7-6 and TRBJ1-3; 9 nucleotides align to TRBD1. This sample comprised PBMCs, mostly from graft donor cells, obtained 360 days after TCRalphabeta/CD19-depleted stem cell transplant. This clonotype was obtained from a male patient between 2 and 9 years old who had a stem cell transplant for acute lymphoblastic leukemia, so the T cells may come from the graft donor. CDR3: CASSLGQGTSTLSGNTIYF. Here the CDR3 DNA reads TGTGCCAGCAGCTTGGGACAGGGAACGTCCACTCTCTCTGGAAACACCATATATTTT.